This T cell receptor beta chain was captured in a study of PD-1 blockade in classical Hodgkin lymphoma. In the study overall: A 3 mg/kg intravenous dose of nivolumab was received by patients every 2 weeks.

Worth noting for this clone: Its specificity is not known.

Study findings and constraints: There was a significant rise in CD4+ TCR diversity by C4D1, with no such rise for CD8+. Individuals who commenced nivolumab within less than 1 year of ASCT were excluded.

Libraries were prepared by immunoSEQ multiplex PCR; TCRdb keeps only in-frame clonotypes and omits some of them. This sample has some 38,000 clones; just over 75% occur once, and the top ten carry about 16%. Each of the patients experienced relapse following autologous stem cell transplantation, and their brentuximab vedotin exposure differed. Germline assignment: CDR1 LGHNA and CDR2 YSLEER. The CDR3 sequence is 14 residues long. Trimming removed 5 bases at V and 7 bases at J, with 17 bases between. This sequence originates from a human donor with classical Hodgkin lymphoma. The gene calls are TRBV4-3 and TRBJ1-2, with D perhaps matching TRBD1 (5 bases). The specimen was peripheral blood mononuclear cells (PBMCs), collected before the second cycle of nivolumab. Written as DNA, the CDR3 is TGCGCCAGCAGCTACCGGGACTCTGGGGCTGGCTACACCTTC. Protein: CASSYRDSGAGYTF.